A single sample gave rise to the 8 T cell receptor beta chains below, sequenced in a study of cytomegalovirus exposure and HLA in healthy donors. The study ran its PCR with 60 Vbeta and 13 Jbeta primers. Generated by immunoSEQ multiplex PCR, the TCRdb table keeps only in-frame clones and is missing some. The data contain 200,000 to 250,000 clones, about 80% of them seen just once; the ten biggest clones take up approximately 2.6%. Sequenced sample: PBMCs. The receptors here all came from a woman aged 60-70 years in good health and CMV-seropositive.

This chain uses TRBV19 with TRBJ2-1; 12 positions agree with TRBD1. The CDR3 length is 14 residues. From germline, CDR1 is LNHDA and CDR2 SQIVND (reference sequence). J gave up 7 bases and V 6 bases, and 4 bases lay outside the gene matches. This CDR3 is CASSGTGGKNEQFF. DNA of the CDR3: TGTGCCAGTAGCGGGACAGGGGGCAAGAATGAGCAGTTCTTC.

A single count supports this clone. This chain links TRBV4-3 with TRBJ2-6; 7 bases are a match to TRBD1. The V segment lost 0 bases and the J segment 1 base; nucleotides outside the gene matches: 6. The CDR3 length is 18 residues. Per the germline V gene, CDR1 is LGHNA and CDR2 is YSLEER. The CDR3, as DNA: TGCGCCAGCAGCCAAGATTCCGCCAGGGGGTCTGGGGCCAACGTCCTGACTTTC. Translating it yields CASSQDSARGSGANVLTF.

The chain employs TRBV5-1 and TRBJ1-1; D remains ambiguous. V was cut by 1 base and J by 3 bases, with 10 bases left in between. This CDR3 is built from 14 residues. CDR1 and CDR2 (germline): SGHRS, YFSETQ. DNA for the CDR3: TGCGCCAGCAGCTTGCTCGGTACAGACACTGAAGCTTTCTTT. Amino acids: CASSLLGTDTEAFF.

The chain combines TRBV5-1 with TRBJ2-2; D is unclear. Germline CDR1 is SGHRS and CDR2 is YFSETQ. The ends were cut back, 7 bases at V and 1 base at J, with 14 bases in the middle. The CDR3 consists of 15 residues. In DNA form, the CDR3 reads TGCGCCAGCCAAGTAAGTGCGGAGAACACCGGGGAGCTGTTTTTT. It encodes CASQVSAENTGELFF.

This clone was seen only a few times. The V gene is TRBV5-1, the J gene TRBJ2-7; weak D call: TRBD1 (6 bases). The V and J ends lost 1 base and 4 bases respectively, with 12 bases between them. Germline-derived CDR1 and CDR2 are SGHRS and YFSETQ. CDR3 length: 14 residues. The CDR3 DNA follows: TGCGCCAGCAGCTTGACTGGGGGCGGATACGAGCAGTACTTC. This translates into CASSLTGGGYEQYF.

The chain has TRBV11-2 and TRBJ1-2; the D is unclear. This CDR3 is built from 14 residues. The V and J ends lost 7 bases and 4 bases respectively, with 16 bases between them. The germline gives CDR1 SGHAT, CDR2 FQNNGV. Written as DNA, the CDR3 is TGTGCCAGCACCACGGAGGGCAGACTCTATGGCTACACCTTC. Residues: CASTTEGRLYGYTF.

The V call is TRBV29-1, the J call TRBJ2-1; 9 positions match TRBD2. CDR1 and CDR2 (germline): SQVTM, ANQGSEA. The CDR3 totals 14 residues. J was trimmed by 7 bases and V by 4 bases; bases with no gene match: 8. The CDR3 bases are TGCAGCGTTGGAGTAGCGGGGGCTGTAAATGAGCAGTTCTTC. Protein product: CSVGVAGAVNEQFF.

The chain joins TRBV5-1 to TRBJ1-2; D gene unclear. Trimming pared 5 bases from V and 4 bases from J, leaving 12 bases between. This CDR3 has 13 amino acids. Germline V gene sequence: CDR1 SGHRS, CDR2 YFSETQ. CDR3 coding DNA: TGCGCCAGCAGTGGGCAGGAGGGCTATGGCTACACCTTC. Encoded protein: CASSGQEGYGYTF.